Following are 8 T cell receptor beta chains from one sample sequenced in a study of coeliac disease. The table came from immunoSEQ multiplex PCR; TCRdb's copy has only in-frame clones and leaves some out. The table shows under 3,000 clones, with approximately 70% occurring only once. The source material was lamina propria lymphocytes from the gut. These receptors originate from a woman in her 70s with celiac disease on a gluten-free diet.

The V call is TRBV30, the J call TRBJ2-1; 8 bases align to TRBD2. The CDR3 is made up of 15 amino acids. The germline V gene encodes CDR1 GTSNPN and CDR2 SVGIG (reference sequence). With V trimmed by 4 bases and J by 5 bases, 10 bases remained unmatched. The CDR3 DNA follows: TGTGCCTGGAACCAGCGGGGGCATAGGGACAATGAGCAGTTCTTC. Protein product: CAWNQRGHRDNEQFF.

The gene calls are TRBV28 and TRBJ1-2; 8 positions match TRBD1. The CDR3 runs to 15 residues. Germline CDR1 is MDHEN and CDR2 is SYDVKM. The V and J ends lost 3 bases and 6 bases, in that order; junction bases with no gene match: 9. CDR3 coding DNA: TGTGCCAGCAGTTTGACAGGGGTTTTGTGGAATGGCTACACCTTC. This gives the protein CASSLTGVLWNGYTF.

The chain uses TRBV30 and TRBJ1-2; D not certain. This CDR3 contains 13 residues. V gave up 1 base and J gave up 3 bases, with 9 bases separating them. Per germline, CDR1 GTSNPN and CDR2 SVGIG (reference sequence). CDR3 amino acids: CAWSGHTDYGYTF. DNA of the CDR3: TGTGCCTGGAGTGGACACACTGACTATGGCTACACCTTC.

This clone was observed a handful of times. This rearrangement joins TRBV21-1 to TRBJ2-7; the table assigns TRBD2, which was not confirmed against the DNA. TRBV21-1 is designated a pseudogene. The CDR3 has 15 residues. This chain's CDR3 is CASLQRRSGRGEQYV. As DNA, the CDR3 is TGTGCCAGCTTACAAAGAAGGAGCGGGAGAGGCGAGCAGTACGTC.

The V and J genes are TRBV7-2 and TRBJ2-7; 9 bases are a match to TRBD2. The V segment lost 1 base and the J segment 4 bases; nucleotides outside the gene matches: 5. The length of the CDR3 is 15 residues. The germline gives CDR1 SGHTA, CDR2 FQGNSA. In nucleotides, the CDR3 is TGTGCCAGCAGCTTAGGGGCGGGGGGGCCTTACGAGCAGTACTTC. Protein product: CASSLGAGGPYEQYF.

The rearrangement joins TRBV5-1 to TRBJ1-4, with 7 bases lining up with TRBD1. With V trimmed by 0 bases and J by 4 bases, 3 bases remained unmatched. The CDR3 contains 15 residues. Germline-derived CDR1 and CDR2 are SGHRS and YFSETQ. The CDR3 protein is CASSLGGTDNEKLFF. CDR3 in DNA: TGCGCCAGCAGCTTGGGCGGGACAGATAATGAAAAACTGTTTTTT.

The chain carries TRBV5-4 and TRBJ1-1; possibly TRBD1 for D (5 bases). The germline V gene has CDR1 SGHNT and CDR2 YYREEE (reference sequence). This CDR3 comprises 14 residues. The germline V and J ends were trimmed by 1 base and 5 bases, with 12 bases remaining between them. The CDR3 loop reads CASSLLGLGTEAFF. The CDR3 bases are TGTGCCAGCAGCTTGCTGGGACTGGGGACTGAAGCTTTCTTT.

The chain links TRBV27 to TRBJ2-7, with 7 bases identical to TRBD2. Germline CDR1 and CDR2: MNHEY and SMNVEV (reference sequence). V dropped 5 bases and J dropped 5; count of bases not matched to a gene: 9. The CDR3 is 14 amino acids. The CDR3 DNA follows: TGTGCCAGCAGTCCTTCGGGACTAATCCACGAGCAGTACGTC. Its protein product is CASSPSGLIHEQYV.